These 9 T cell receptor beta chains came from one sample sequenced in a study of Graves' ophthalmopathy and Graves' hyperthyroidism. Amplification targeted the TCR beta CDR3 regions, with RNA transcripts as the source material. A first-round RT-PCR used HTBI primers, followed by a second-round multiplex PCR. TCRdb itself ran the multiplex PCR reads through MiXCR, one entry per CDR3 protein. The sample carries 740,000 or so distinct CDR3 sequences, roughly 40% recorded once. The material sequenced was peripheral blood. These receptors were obtained from an adult man with Graves' ophthalmopathy.

The table lists this clonotype with many counts. The chain couples TRBV5-1 to TRBJ1-2; the D gene is possibly TRBD1 (6 bases). Germline V gene sequence: CDR1 SGHRS, CDR2 YFSETQ. Trimming removed 6 bases from V and 12 bases from J, with 18 bases in between. The CDR3 consists of 12 residues. CDR3 amino acids: CASNGGGQSHTF. The CDR3 DNA reads TGCGCCAGCAACGGGGGAGGACAGTCACACACCTTC.

This clonotype occurred a few times. The chain couples TRBV4-3 to TRBJ1-2, with TRBD1 as a possible D gene (6 bases). The CDR3 spans 15 residues. V gave up 4 bases and J gave up 8 bases, with 20 bases separating them. The germline V gene encodes CDR1 LGHNA and CDR2 YSLEER. CDR3 region: CASSPLSERGKGYTF. The CDR3 DNA reads TGCGCCAGCAGCCCGCTGAGTGAGAGGGGGAAAGGCTACACCTTC.

V gene TRBV9 combines with J gene TRBJ1-4; D ambiguous. CDR1 is SGDLS and CDR2 is YYNGEE in the germline V gene. V lost 2 bases to trimming and J lost 8 bases, with 10 bases between them. The CDR3 has 13 residues. CDR3 amino acids: CASSVESREKLFF. DNA of the CDR3: TGTGCCAGCAGCGTCGAATCGAGGGAAAAACTGTTTTTT.

Remarks on this clonotype: This is likely a read error, given that the CDR3 carries no conserved phenylalanine or tryptophan at its end. The J gene is TRBJ2-7, the V gene TRBV4-3; the D gene could be TRBD1 or TRBD2 (5 bases each). The CDR3 totals 18 residues. Germline V gives CDR1 LGHNA, CDR2 YSLEER. Trimming removed 0 bases from V and 2 bases from J, with 20 bases in between. CDR3 DNA sequence: TGCGCCAGCAGCCAAGACCCCTGGGGGACCGCTAGGACCTACGAGCAGTACTGC. This encodes CASSQDPWGTARTYEQYC.

On this clonotype: A much larger clone sits a single nucleotide away, making a read error possible. V is TRBV5-1 and J is TRBJ2-7, with 9 bases fitting TRBD1. CDR3 length: 15 residues. After removal of 1 base from V and 5 bases from J, the junction contained 7 bases not matched to a gene. Germline loops: CDR1 SGHRS, CDR2 YFSETQ. CDR3 protein: CASSLTGTGIDEQYF. The CDR3 DNA sequence: TGCGCCAGCAGCTTGACGGGGACAGGGATCGACGAGCAGTACTTC.

This sequence joins TRBV2 and TRBJ1-4; TRBD1 matches at 8 bases. Germline trimming cut 3 bases from V and 2 bases from J; bases unmatched to any gene: 5. The CDR3 loop spans 16 amino acids. Looked up from germline, CDR1 is SNHLY and CDR2 is FYNNEI. Here the CDR3 reads CASSEEGQATNEKLFF. The DNA of the CDR3 is TGTGCCAGCAGTGAGGAGGGACAGGCGACTAATGAAAAACTGTTTTTT.

The chain uses TRBV29-1 and TRBJ2-5, with TRBD1 identical over 11 bases. The germline V gene has CDR1 SQVTM and CDR2 ANQGSEA. Trimming cost V 6 bases and J 6 bases; bases outside gene matches: 18. The CDR3 length is 17 residues. CDR3 DNA: TGCAGCGTGTCCCGGGACAGGGGGGTACCGGCTGAGCAGACCCAGTACTTC. As protein: CSVSRDRGVPAEQTQYF.

The chain carries TRBV7-9 and TRBJ1-2; D is unresolved. Trimming cost V 4 bases and J 4 bases, with 22 bases left between them. The CDR3 has 17 residues. Germline CDR1 SEHNR, CDR2 FQNEAQ (reference sequence). The CDR3: CASSSDINEEATYGYTF. Written as DNA, the CDR3 is TGTGCCAGCAGCTCCGACATAAACGAGGAGGCCACCTATGGCTACACCTTC.

This clonotype has only a few counts. The CDR3 DNA reads as TGCGCCAGCAGCCAAGTAGAGGTAGCGGGAGGGGTCGGGACCCAGTACTTC. Protein product: CASSQVEVAGGVGTQYF. This chain connects TRBV4-3 to TRBJ2-5; 11 bases agree with TRBD2. J lost 7 bases, V lost 1 base, and 11 bases had no gene match. The CDR3 totals 17 residues. Germline loops: CDR1 LGHNA, CDR2 YSLEER.